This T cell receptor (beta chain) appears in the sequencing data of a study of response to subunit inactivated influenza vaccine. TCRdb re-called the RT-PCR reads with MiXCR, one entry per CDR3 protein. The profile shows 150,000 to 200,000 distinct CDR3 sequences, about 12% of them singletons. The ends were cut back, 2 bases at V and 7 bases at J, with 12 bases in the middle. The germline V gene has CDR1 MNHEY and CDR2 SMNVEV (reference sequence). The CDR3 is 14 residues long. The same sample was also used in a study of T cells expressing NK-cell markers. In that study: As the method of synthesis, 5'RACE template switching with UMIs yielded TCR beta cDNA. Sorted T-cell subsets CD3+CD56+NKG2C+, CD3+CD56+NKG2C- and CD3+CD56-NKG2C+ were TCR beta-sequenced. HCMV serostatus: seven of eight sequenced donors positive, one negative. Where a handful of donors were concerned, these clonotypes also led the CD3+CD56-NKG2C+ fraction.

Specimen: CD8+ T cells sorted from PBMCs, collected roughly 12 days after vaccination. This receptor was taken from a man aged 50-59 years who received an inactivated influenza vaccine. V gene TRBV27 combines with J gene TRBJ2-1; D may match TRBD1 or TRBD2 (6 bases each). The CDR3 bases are TGTGCCAGCAGTTTACTGGGGGGCGGGAATGAGCAGTTCTTC. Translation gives CASSLLGGGNEQFF.